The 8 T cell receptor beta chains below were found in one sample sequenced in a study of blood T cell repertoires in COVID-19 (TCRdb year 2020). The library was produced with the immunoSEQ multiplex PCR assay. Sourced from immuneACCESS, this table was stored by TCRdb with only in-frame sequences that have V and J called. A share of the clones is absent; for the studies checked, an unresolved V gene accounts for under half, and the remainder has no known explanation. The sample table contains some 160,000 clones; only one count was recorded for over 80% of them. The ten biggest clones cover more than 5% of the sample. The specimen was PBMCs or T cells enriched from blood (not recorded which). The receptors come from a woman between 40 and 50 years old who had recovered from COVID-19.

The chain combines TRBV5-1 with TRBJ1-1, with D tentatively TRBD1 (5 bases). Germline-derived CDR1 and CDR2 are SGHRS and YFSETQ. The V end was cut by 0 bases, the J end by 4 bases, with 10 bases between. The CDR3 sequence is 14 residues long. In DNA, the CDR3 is TGCGCCAGCAGCTTGGCCCAGGGAGGCACTGAAGCTTTCTTT. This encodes CASSLAQGGTEAFF.

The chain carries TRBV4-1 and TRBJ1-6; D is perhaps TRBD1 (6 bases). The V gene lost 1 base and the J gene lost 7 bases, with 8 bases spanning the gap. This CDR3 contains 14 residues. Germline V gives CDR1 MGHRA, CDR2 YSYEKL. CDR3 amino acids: CASSQVQGNSPLHF. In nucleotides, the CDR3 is TGCGCCAGCAGCCAAGTTCAGGGGAATTCACCCCTCCACTTT.

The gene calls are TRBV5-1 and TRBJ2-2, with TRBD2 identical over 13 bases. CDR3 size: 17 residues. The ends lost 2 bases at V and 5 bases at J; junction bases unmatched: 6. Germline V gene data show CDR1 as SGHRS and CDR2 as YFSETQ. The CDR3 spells CASSFLTSGRGTGELFF. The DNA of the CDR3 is TGCGCCAGCAGCTTCCTTACTAGCGGGAGGGGGACCGGGGAGCTGTTTTTT.

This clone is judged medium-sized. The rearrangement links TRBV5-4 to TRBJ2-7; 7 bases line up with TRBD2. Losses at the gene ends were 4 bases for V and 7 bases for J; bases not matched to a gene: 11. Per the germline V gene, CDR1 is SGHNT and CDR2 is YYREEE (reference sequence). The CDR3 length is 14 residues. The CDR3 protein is CASSPQLASREQYF. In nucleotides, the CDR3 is TGTGCCAGCAGCCCTCAACTAGCGTCAAGGGAGCAGTACTTC. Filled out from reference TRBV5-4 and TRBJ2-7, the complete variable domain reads ETGVTQSPTHLIKTRGQQVTLRCSSQSGHNTVSWYQQALGQGPQFIFQYYREEENGRGNFPPRFSGLQFPNYSSELNVNALELDDSALYLCASSPQLASREQYFGPGTRLTVT.

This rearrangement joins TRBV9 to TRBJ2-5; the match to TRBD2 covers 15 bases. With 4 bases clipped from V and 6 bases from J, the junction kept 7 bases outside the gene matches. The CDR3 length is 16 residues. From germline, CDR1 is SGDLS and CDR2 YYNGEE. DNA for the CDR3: TGTGCCAGCAGCCCCCGGACTAGCGGGAGGGCGAAGACCCAGTACTTC. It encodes CASSPRTSGRAKTQYF.

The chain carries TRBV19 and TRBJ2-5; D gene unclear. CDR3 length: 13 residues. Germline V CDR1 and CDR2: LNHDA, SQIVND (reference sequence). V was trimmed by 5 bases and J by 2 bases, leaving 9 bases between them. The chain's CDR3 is CASSLTPQETQYF. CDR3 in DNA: TGTGCCAGTAGTCTTACTCCGCAAGAGACCCAGTACTTC.

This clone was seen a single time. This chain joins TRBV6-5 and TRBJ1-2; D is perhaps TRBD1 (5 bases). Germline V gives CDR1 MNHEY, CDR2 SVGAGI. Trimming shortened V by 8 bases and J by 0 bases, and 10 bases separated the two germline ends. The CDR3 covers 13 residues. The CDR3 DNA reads TGTGCCAGCGGACCCAGGGCTAACTATGGCTACACCTTC. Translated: CASGPRANYGYTF.

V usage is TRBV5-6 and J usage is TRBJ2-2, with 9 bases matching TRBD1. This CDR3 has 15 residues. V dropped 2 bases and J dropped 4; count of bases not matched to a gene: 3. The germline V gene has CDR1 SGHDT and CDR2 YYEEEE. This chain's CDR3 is CASSFRDRATGELFF. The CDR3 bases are TGTGCCAGCAGCTTCCGGGACAGGGCCACCGGGGAGCTGTTTTTT.